Given below is one T cell receptor beta chain in context. The ends were cut back, 2 bases at V and 0 bases at J, with 10 bases in the middle. The CDR3 sequence is 15 residues long. These data originate in a study of T-cell reconstitution after alpha-beta-depleted transplantation in children. Preparation of the TCRbeta library was carried out with unique molecular identifiers. TCRdb re-called the PCR reads with MiXCR, one entry per CDR3 protein. The sample consists of a few hundred thousand distinct CDR3 sequences, about 9.6% of them appearing once. This sequence joins TRBV12-3 or TRBV12-4 and TRBJ1-1; D may be TRBD1 (5 bases). This receptor was identified in a human donor who donated a stem cell graft to a child with SCID. Here the sequenced sample was PBMCs from the stem cell graft donor, taken from the stem cell graft. Written as DNA, the CDR3 is TGTGCCAGCAGTTTATCCCTGGGGGTGAACACTGAAGCTTTCTTT. This gives the protein CASSLSLGVNTEAFF.